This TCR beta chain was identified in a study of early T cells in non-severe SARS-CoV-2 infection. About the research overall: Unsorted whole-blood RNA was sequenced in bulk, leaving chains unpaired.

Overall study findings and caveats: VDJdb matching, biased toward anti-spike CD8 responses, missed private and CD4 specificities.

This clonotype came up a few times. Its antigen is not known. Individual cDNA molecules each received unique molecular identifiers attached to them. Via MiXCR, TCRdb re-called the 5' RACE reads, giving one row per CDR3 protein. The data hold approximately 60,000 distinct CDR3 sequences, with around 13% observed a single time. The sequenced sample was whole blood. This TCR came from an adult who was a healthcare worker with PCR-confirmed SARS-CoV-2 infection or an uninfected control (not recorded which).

The CDR3 region is CSARVEGRDTEAFF. CDR3 in DNA: TGCAGTGCTAGAGTAGAGGGGCGAGACACTGAAGCTTTCTTT. This chain connects TRBV20-1 to TRBJ1-1, with D perhaps matching TRBD1 (5 bases). CDR3 size: 14 residues. In germline, CDR1 is DFQATT, CDR2 SNEGSKA (reference sequence). V shed 1 base and J shed 3 bases, with 12 bases lying between them.